This TCR beta chain comes out of a study of OX40 agonist ivuxolimab in advanced cancers. Context from the whole study: Ivuxolimab was an agonistic, fully human IgG2 monoclonal antibody directed against OX40 (CD134), a costimulatory receptor. Intravenous ivuxolimab was administered to patients every 2 weeks at six dose levels: 0.01, 0.1, 0.3, 1.5, 3 and 10 mg/kg. Of the roughly 51 dose-escalation patients, hepatocellular carcinoma was present in 19, melanoma in around 15, renal cell carcinoma in 9 and head and neck cancer in 9. In the dose-escalation cohort, approximately 82% of patients were male, and the mean age was roughly 60 years, with a range of about 20 to 90. Prior anti-PD-1, anti-PD-L1 or anti-CTLA-4 therapy was permitted, and approximately 42% of dose-escalation patients had received checkpoint inhibitors. Partial responses were achieved by three dose-escalation patients, of whom one had hepatocellular carcinoma and two had cutaneous melanoma. Peripheral TCRbeta sequencing aimed to test whether ivuxolimab altered TCR sequence diversity and caused clonal T-cell expansion. The paper reports the monotherapy dose-escalation portion (N of about 51 patients) of the phase I ivuxolimab trial.

Broader findings and caveats from the paper: The antigen specificity of the clonally expanded peripheral T cells was not determined. Low levels of normalized T-cell clonal expansion were also seen in some patients who did not respond. In the 0.1-3.0 mg/kg groups, partial responders had among the lowest normalized peripheral clonal expansion, particularly in CD8+ T cells. After ivuxolimab, more expanded clones were found on average in CD8+ T cells than in CD4+ T cells. At doses from 0.1 to 3.0 mg/kg, clonal expansion was seen in both CD4+ and CD8+ blood T cells between baseline and week 6.

Genomic DNA was extracted from sorted cells for sequencing of the TCRbeta CDR3 region. The immunoSEQ Assay was used for sequencing of TCRbeta CDR3 regions. TCRdb re-hosts the immuneACCESS table, in-frame sequences only. Its copies lack some clones; in the studies checked, an unresolved V gene accounts for under half of them, and the cause for the rest is not known. Here the sample has tens of thousands of clones; 79% occur a single time. 11% of the sample goes to the ten largest clones. Patients with a history of autoimmune disease or receiving systemic immunosuppression were excluded from the trial. In every dose cohort, peripheral blood was drawn for TCR sequencing at baseline, cycle 4 day 1, and cycle 7 day 1. The samples were taken from a phase I, first-in-human, multicenter, open-label dose-escalation trial of ivuxolimab. Adults with locally advanced or metastatic melanoma, renal cell carcinoma, hepatocellular carcinoma or head and neck squamous cell carcinoma were enrolled in the trial. Before TCR sequencing, CD4+ T cells and CD8+ T cells were sorted from peripheral blood as separate populations.

On this clone itself: The antigen this receptor binds is unknown. No much larger clone exists at a distance of one base, and base qualities are not known.

V loses 1 base of germline sequence and J loses 1 base, and the interval between the two ends is 7 bases. From cysteine to phenylalanine, the CDR3 is 14 amino acids long. Only CDR3 DNA remains: 42 bases, in frame from the first base. In the germline V gene, CDR1 corresponds to SGHTA and CDR2 to FQGNSA. This receptor chain uses TRBV7-2 and TRBJ1-2; the D gene is unclear. This receptor was obtained from an adult with an advanced solid tumor such as melanoma, head and neck, liver or kidney cancer. Sample: CD4+ or CD8+ T cells sorted from blood, taken in a trial of the OX40 agonist ivuxolimab. CDR3 reads: CASSLDGFNYGYTF. The nucleotides read TGTGCCAGCAGCTTAGACGGGTTTAACTATGGCTACACCTTC. The entire variable domain, with the stretches around the CDR3 drawn from the reference TRBV7-2 and TRBJ1-2 proteins, is GAGVSQSPSNKVTEKGKDVELRCDPISGHTALYWYRQSLGQGLEFLIYFQGNSAPDKSGLPSDRFSAERTGGSVSTLTIQRTQQEDSAVYLCASSLDGFNYGYTFGSGTRLTVV.